Below are 18 T cell receptor beta chains sequenced from a single sample in a study of cytomegalovirus exposure and HLA in healthy donors. The PCR employed 60 Vbeta primers together with 13 Jbeta primers. Here immunoSEQ multiplex PCR was the method, and the copy in TCRdb shows in-frame clones only, minus some. Of about 190,000 clones in the sample, approximately 79% were seen once. Sequencing input: PBMCs. The origin of the receptors is a young woman in good health and CMV-seronegative.

This chain joins TRBV5-1 and TRBJ2-1; TRBD2 aligns across 7 bases. There are 15 residues in the CDR3. Germline assignment: CDR1 SGHRS and CDR2 YFSETQ. The V gene end was trimmed by 4 bases and the J gene end by 7 bases; junction bases not matched to a gene: 11. The CDR3 here is CASSAGTTTGNEQFF. The CDR3, as DNA: TGCGCCAGCAGCGCCGGGACTACCACCGGGAATGAGCAGTTCTTC.

V and J are TRBV6-5 and TRBJ1-2; D unresolved. Deletions cut 5 bases from V and 1 base from J, with 8 bases between. Looked up from germline, CDR1 is MNHEY and CDR2 is SVGAGI. The CDR3 sequence is 13 residues long. The DNA for the CDR3 is TGTGCCAGCAGTCCCGGGAGTAACTATGGCTACACCTTC. It is translated as CASSPGSNYGYTF.

This clone appeared once. The chain uses TRBV19 and TRBJ2-7; D ambiguous. There are 14 residues in the CDR3. In germline, CDR1 is LNHDA, CDR2 SQIVND (reference sequence). V was trimmed by 6 bases and J by 1 base, leaving 13 bases between them. The CDR3 loop is CASREQKSSYEQYF. The CDR3 bases are TGTGCCAGTAGAGAACAGAAGAGTTCCTACGAGCAGTACTTC.

The chain uses TRBV15 and TRBJ1-6, with a possible D match to TRBD1 (6 bases). CDR3 size: 14 residues. Per germline, CDR1 LNHNV and CDR2 YYDKDF (reference sequence). V was pared by 4 bases and J by 7 bases, with 11 bases between. CDR3 region: CATSKGQSNSPLHF. In DNA, the CDR3 is TGTGCCACCAGCAAAGGACAGTCGAATTCACCCCTCCACTTT.

This rearrangement joins TRBV25-1 to TRBJ1-1, with D uncertain. The V gene's germline CDR1 is MGHDK and CDR2 SYGVNS. This CDR3 contains 17 residues. The V gene lost 3 bases and the J gene lost 3 bases, with 20 bases spanning the gap. CDR3 sequence: CASSEVAVLTGDTEAFF. The CDR3 region has the DNA TGTGCCAGCAGTGAGGTTGCTGTGTTAACGGGAGACACTGAAGCTTTCTTT. Looking up the rest from reference TRBV25-1 and TRBJ1-1 gives the full variable domain: EADIYQTPRYLVIGTGKKITLECSQTMGHDKMYWYQQDPGMELHLIHYSYGVNSTEKGDLSSESTVSRIRTEHFPLTLESARPSHTSQYLCASSEVAVLTGDTEAFFGQGTRLTVV.

The rearrangement uses TRBV21-1 and TRBJ1-4; the table's D call TRBD1 went unverified against the DNA. TRBV21-1 is assigned pseudogene status. The CDR3 is 12 residues long. The CDR3 sequence: CATDYRDEKLFF. The DNA for the CDR3 is TGTGCCACCGATTACAGGGATGAAAAACTGTTTTTT.

The CDR3 spells CASSQRLAGSYEQYF. The DNA for the CDR3 is TGTGCCAGCAGCCAGCGACTAGCGGGGTCCTACGAGCAGTACTTC. The gene calls are TRBV7-9 and TRBJ2-7, with 11 bases identical to TRBD2. The germline gives CDR1 SEHNR, CDR2 FQNEAQ (reference sequence). V gave up 5 bases and J gave up 1 base; unmatched junction bases: 4. There are 15 residues in the CDR3.

This sequence joins TRBV28 and TRBJ2-1, with a possible D match to TRBD2 (5 bases). The V end lost 2 bases, the J end lost 0 bases, and 8 bases lay between the germline ends. The length of the CDR3 is 15 residues. The germline V gene encodes CDR1 MDHEN and CDR2 SYDVKM. The CDR3 region has the DNA TGTGCCAGCAGTTTAATAGGGAGCTCCTACAATGAGCAGTTCTTC. Its protein is CASSLIGSSYNEQFF.

The chain recombines TRBV5-1 with TRBJ1-2; D is possibly TRBD1 (5 bases). Trimming stripped 2 bases from V and 3 bases from J, with 11 bases between. Germline V gene lookup returns CDR1 SGHRS and CDR2 YFSETQ. This CDR3 region has 14 residues. The DNA of the CDR3 is TGCGCCAGCAGCTTAAGGATAGGGGACTATGGCTACACCTTC. Its translation is CASSLRIGDYGYTF.

The chain is built from TRBV27 and TRBJ1-5, with unresolved D. V lost 1 base and J lost 6, with 13 bases in between. CDR1 and CDR2 from the germline V gene are MNHEY and SMNVEV (reference sequence). This CDR3 region has 15 residues. Written as DNA, the CDR3 is TGTGCCAGCAGTTTATTTACACCACCTGGTCAGCCCCAGCATTTT. Amino acids: CASSLFTPPGQPQHF.

The chain is built from TRBV5-1 and TRBJ2-5, with D tentatively TRBD1 (5 bases). Germline loops: CDR1 SGHRS, CDR2 YFSETQ. V was trimmed by 1 base and J by 1 base, leaving 11 bases between them. The CDR3 sequence is 15 residues long. For the CDR3, the DNA is TGCGCCAGCAGCTTGCAGGGTAGTATCCAAGAGACCCAGTACTTC. Its translation: CASSLQGSIQETQYF.

CDR3 loop: CASSPPLAGSYEQYF. Written as DNA, the CDR3 is TGTGCCAGCTCCCCCCCCCTAGCCGGCTCCTACGAGCAGTACTTC. This sequence joins TRBV2 and TRBJ2-7, with D possibly being TRBD2 (5 bases). V gave up 8 bases and J gave up 0 bases, with 17 bases separating them. Germline CDR1 is SNHLY and CDR2 is FYNNEI. CDR3 size: 15 residues.

As concerns this clone: Other nucleotide sequences from this sample produce the same CDR3. The V call is TRBV5-1, the J call TRBJ2-6, with 7 bases aligning to TRBD1. Germline V lookup: CDR1 SGHRS, CDR2 YFSETQ. The V and J ends lost 4 bases and 0 bases, in that order; junction bases with no gene match: 4. This CDR3 spans 16 amino acids. The DNA for the CDR3 is TGCGCCAGCAGCCCAACAGGGGACTCTGGGGCCAACGTCCTGACTTTC. Protein product: CASSPTGDSGANVLTF.

This chain uses TRBV6-5 with TRBJ2-7, with D hard to call. Per germline, CDR1 MNHEY and CDR2 SVGAGI. The CDR3 covers 14 residues. Trimming took off 2 bases at V and 3 bases at J, with 11 bases between the two ends. CDR3 protein: CASSYGALSYEQYF. As DNA, the CDR3 is TGTGCCAGCAGTTACGGAGCGCTGAGCTACGAGCAGTACTTC.

The chain has TRBV28 and TRBJ1-4, with a weak D call TRBD1 (5 bases). The CDR3 is 14 residues long. Germline CDR1 MDHEN, CDR2 SYDVKM. Between the trimmed V and J ends, which lost 3 bases and 10 bases, there was a span of 15 bases. CDR3 sequence (DNA): TGTGCCAGCAGTTTTCGAAGGGCCCAGGGAAAACTGTTTTTT. It yields the protein CASSFRRAQGKLFF.

The chain has TRBV4-3 and TRBJ1-4; TRBD1 might be the D (6 bases). Germline V gene lookup returns CDR1 LGHNA and CDR2 YSLEER. V lost 1 base to trimming and J lost 4 bases, with 7 bases between them. CDR3 length: 14 residues. As DNA, the CDR3 is TGCGCCAGCAGCCAAGTACAGGGTAATGAAAAACTGTTTTTT. It codes for CASSQVQGNEKLFF.

This clone occurred once. The J gene is TRBJ2-3, the V gene TRBV25-1; maybe TRBD1 (6 bases). CDR3 length: 15 residues. V shed 10 bases and J shed 3 bases, with 20 bases lying between them. Per the germline V gene, CDR1 is MGHDK and CDR2 is SYGVNS. CDR3 bases: TGTGCCAACGCCGACAGGTGGTTAAGGACAGATACGCAGTATTTT. It encodes CANADRWLRTDTQYF. Filled out from reference TRBV25-1 and TRBJ2-3, the complete variable domain reads EADIYQTPRYLVIGTGKKITLECSQTMGHDKMYWYQQDPGMELHLIHYSYGVNSTEKGDLSSESTVSRIRTEHFPLTLESARPSHTSQYLCANADRWLRTDTQYFGPGTRLTVL.

This clone was counted a few times. The identical CDR3 is also encoded by other nucleotide sequences in the sample. The chain has TRBV5-1 and TRBJ1-1, with a tentative D call TRBD1 (6 bases). The V end was cut by 4 bases, the J end by 3 bases, with 19 bases between. The CDR3 consists of 16 residues. Per germline, CDR1 SGHRS and CDR2 YFSETQ. The CDR3 coding sequence is TGCGCCAGCAGCCCCCTAGGGGGACCAGGGGACACTGAAGCTTTCTTT. Residues: CASSPLGGPGDTEAFF.